Below, 22 T cell receptor beta chains from the same sample are listed, as sequenced in a study of shared clonotypes between healthy human individuals (dated by TCRdb to the early 2020s). The method behind the library was the immunoSEQ multiplex PCR assay. Entries here come from immuneACCESS through TCRdb and include only in-frame sequences with V and J called. Some clones fail to appear in such tables; in the studies checked, an unresolved V gene covers under half of the shortfall, and the cause of the remainder is unknown. The sample table lists 2 million to 2.5 million clones, over 85% of them with a count of one. The ten top clones hold about 0.37% of the sample. Sequenced material: naive CD4+ T cells from PBMCs. The meaning of the sample's cell subset or site label: CD45RA+ positively selected. Receptor source: a man younger than 30 in good health. Some clones in this sample may be carry-over from other donors' samples.

This clone was seen a single time. This chain joins TRBV18 and TRBJ1-3; D gene ambiguous. The V end was cut by 0 bases, the J end by 1 base, with 4 bases between. The CDR3 extends over 14 amino acids. Germline lookup yields CDR1 KGHSH and CDR2 LQKENI. The CDR3: CASSPPVSGNTIYF. In DNA form, the CDR3 reads TGTGCCAGCTCACCACCGGTTTCTGGAAACACCATATATTTT.

The rearrangement uses TRBV30 and TRBJ2-3; perhaps TRBD2 as D (5 bases). Per the germline V gene, CDR1 is GTSNPN and CDR2 is SVGIG (reference sequence). This CDR3 comprises 14 residues. V was cut by 5 bases and J by 6 bases, with 18 bases left in between. CDR3 in DNA: TGTGCCTGGGGAAAAAGCGGAAATAGTGATACGCAGTATTTT. Protein sequence: CAWGKSGNSDTQYF.

The chain employs TRBV29-1 and TRBJ2-1; D is uncertain. Trimming took off 1 base at V and 7 bases at J, with 23 bases between the two ends. This CDR3 has 17 residues. The germline gives CDR1 SQVTM, CDR2 ANQGSEA. CDR3 coding DNA: TGCAGCGTTGAAGCAAGGCCGGGCAGACGTGGGATTAATGAGCAGTTCTTC. Amino acids: CSVEARPGRRGINEQFF.

The V and J genes are TRBV6-5 and TRBJ2-7, with D possibly TRBD2 on 6 matching bases. CDR1 is MNHEY, CDR2 SVGAGI, per germline. The CDR3 length is 12 residues. V lost 11 bases and J lost 6, with 17 bases in between. The CDR3 DNA follows: TGTGCCGCGGGAAATAGGAGGGGCGAGCAGTACTTC. Translated: CAAGNRRGEQYF.

The chain combines TRBV5-1 with TRBJ2-7; weak D call: TRBD2 (5 bases). The CDR3 spans 15 residues. Germline CDR1 reads SGHRS; CDR2 reads YFSETQ. V was pared by 0 bases and J by 1 base, with 11 bases between. CDR3 loop: CASSLVGSISYEQYF. CDR3 nucleotides: TGCGCCAGCAGCTTGGTTGGGAGTATATCCTACGAGCAGTACTTC.

A note on this clone: The same CDR3 also results from other DNA sequences found in this sample. V usage is TRBV6-1 and J usage is TRBJ2-3; 11 bases match TRBD1. The CDR3 loop spans 15 amino acids. After removal of 6 bases from V and 2 bases from J, the junction contained 4 bases not matched to a gene. The germline CDR1 and CDR2 sequences are MNHNS and SASEGT. CDR3 sequence reads: CASRRDRGNTDTQYF. CDR3 bases: TGTGCCAGCAGGAGGGACAGGGGGAACACAGATACGCAGTATTTT.

J is TRBJ2-5 and V is TRBV4-1, with 8 bases aligning to TRBD2. J lost 0 bases, V lost 0 bases, and 6 bases had no gene match. Germline CDR1 and CDR2: MGHRA and YSYEKL. The CDR3 length is 17 residues. The CDR3 nucleotides read TGCGCCAGCAGCCAAGATGGCCCTAGCGGGTACCAAGAGACCCAGTACTTC. This sequence encodes CASSQDGPSGYQETQYF.

The chain carries TRBV30 and TRBJ2-3; D call uncertain. This CDR3 spans 14 amino acids. The V end lost 3 bases, the J end lost 0 bases, and 10 bases lay between the germline ends. Germline CDR1 and CDR2: GTSNPN and SVGIG (reference sequence). The CDR3 is CAWRGRTSTDTQYF. The CDR3, as DNA: TGTGCCTGGAGGGGTCGAACTAGCACAGATACGCAGTATTTT. The entire variable domain, with the rest obtained from reference TRBV30 and TRBJ2-3, is as follows: SQTIHQWPATLVQPVGSPLSLECTVEGTSNPNLYWYRQAAGRGLQLLFYSVGIGQISSEVPQNLSASRPQDRQFILSSKKLLLSDSGFYLCAWRGRTSTDTQYFGPGTRLTVL.

In regard to this clone: This sample includes further DNA sequences coding for the same CDR3. This chain joins TRBV30 and TRBJ1-4; D is unclear. V lost 3 bases, J lost 5 bases, and 10 bases lay in between. In germline, CDR1 is GTSNPN, CDR2 SVGIG (reference sequence). The CDR3 extends over 13 amino acids. This CDR3 reads CAWSPDRNEKLFF. In DNA, the CDR3 is TGTGCCTGGAGCCCGGACCGGAATGAAAAACTGTTTTTT.

The genes are TRBV7-2 and TRBJ1-1; D is undetermined. CDR1 is SGHTA and CDR2 is FQGNSA in the germline V gene. The V and J ends lost 4 bases and 4 bases respectively, with 10 bases between them. CDR3 length equals 13 residues. Here the CDR3 reads CASSSDRSTEAFF. The CDR3, as DNA: TGTGCCAGCAGCTCCGACCGGTCCACTGAAGCTTTCTTT.

The genes are TRBV10-3 and TRBJ2-5; D gene uncertain. The germline gives CDR1 ENHRY, CDR2 SYGVKD. Trimming removed 0 bases at V and 4 bases at J, with 6 bases between. The length of the CDR3 is 13 residues. Written as DNA, the CDR3 is TGTGCCATCAGTGAGTCGATTGGAGAGACCCAGTACTTC. This sequence encodes CAISESIGETQYF.

Only a few counts were recorded for this clone. The identical CDR3 is also encoded by other nucleotide sequences in the sample. The genes are TRBV18 and TRBJ1-5; D remains ambiguous. The CDR3 has 13 amino acids. Germline V CDR1 and CDR2: KGHSH, LQKENI. The V end was cut by 3 bases, the J end by 4 bases, with 7 bases between. CDR3 region: CASSPDGNQPQHF. The CDR3 nucleotides are TGTGCCAGCTCACCGGACGGAAATCAGCCCCAGCATTTT.

The chain recombines TRBV15 with TRBJ2-5; the D call may be TRBD1 or TRBD2 (5 bases each). V dropped 1 base and J dropped 5 bases, with 8 bases sitting between them. The CDR3 runs 13 residues. Germline CDR1 reads LNHNV; CDR2 reads YYDKDF (reference sequence). Here the CDR3 DNA reads TGTGCCACCAGCAGAGCGAGGGGCGAGACCCAGTACTTC. Residues: CATSRARGETQYF.

This chain joins TRBV30 and TRBJ1-2; 12 positions match TRBD1. The CDR3 contains 14 residues. Germline V gives CDR1 GTSNPN, CDR2 SVGIG (reference sequence). The V gene end was trimmed by 8 bases and the J gene end by 6 bases; junction bases not matched to a gene: 10. CDR3 amino acids: CAGHRDRGPHGYTF. The CDR3 DNA is TGTGCCGGCCACCGGGACAGGGGGCCTCATGGCTACACCTTC.

The CDR3 coding sequence is TGTGCCAGCAGTTCGGACAGGACCGGTAACTATGGCTACACCTTC. Its protein product is CASSSDRTGNYGYTF. The V gene is TRBV6-5, the J gene TRBJ1-2; 7 bases match TRBD1. This CDR3 comprises 15 residues. V dropped 4 bases and J dropped 1; count of bases not matched to a gene: 6. Germline V gene sequence: CDR1 MNHEY, CDR2 SVGAGI.

The rearrangement uses TRBV18 and TRBJ2-5, with D maybe TRBD2 (5 bases). Germline V CDR1 and CDR2: KGHSH, LQKENI. The ends were cut back, 0 bases at V and 4 bases at J, with 9 bases in the middle. The CDR3 loop spans 14 amino acids. The CDR3 coding sequence is TGTGCCAGCTCACCACCGGAGGCCATAGAGACCCAGTACTTC. Translating it yields CASSPPEAIETQYF.

The V call is TRBV7-6, the J call TRBJ2-7, with 12 bases lining up with TRBD2. The CDR3 is 19 residues long. Trimming cost V 3 bases and J 4 bases; bases outside gene matches: 16. Germline loops: CDR1 SGHVS, CDR2 FNYEAQ. The CDR3 sequence: CASSFNPRGASGRDYEQYF. CDR3 in DNA: TGTGCCAGCAGCTTCAACCCGAGGGGGGCTAGCGGGAGGGATTACGAGCAGTACTTC. Complete variable domain (other parts from reference TRBV7-6 and TRBJ2-7): GAGVSQSPRYKVTKRGQDVALRCDPISGHVSLYWYRQALGQGPEFLTYFNYEAQQDKSGLPNDRFSAERPEGSISTLTIQRTEQRDSAMYRCASSFNPRGASGRDYEQYFGPGTRLTVT.

Comments on this clone: The sample has other DNA sequences that encode this CDR3 too. The chain carries TRBV5-1 and TRBJ2-2, with D unclear. CDR1 and CDR2 (germline): SGHRS, YFSETQ. V lost 0 bases and J 4 bases, leaving 7 bases between the germline ends. This CDR3 has 14 residues. The CDR3, as DNA: TGCGCCAGCAGCTTGGTGGCCGGCACCGGGGAGCTGTTTTTT. This codes for CASSLVAGTGELFF.

The chain uses TRBV5-1 and TRBJ2-1, with 10 bases fitting TRBD2. The CDR3 extends over 15 amino acids. Trimming at V came to 0 bases and at J to 4 bases, leaving 1 base not matched to a gene. The germline V gene has CDR1 SGHRS and CDR2 YFSETQ. CDR3 region: CASSLASGGYNEQFF. DNA for the CDR3: TGCGCCAGCAGCTTGGCTAGCGGGGGTTACAATGAGCAGTTCTTC.

The chain carries TRBV19 and TRBJ1-1; no clear D gene. The germline V gene encodes CDR1 LNHDA and CDR2 SQIVND (reference sequence). V was clipped by 5 bases and J by 4 bases, with 14 bases between them. The CDR3 is made up of 14 amino acids. The CDR3 sequence is CASSPKAITTEAFF. The CDR3 nucleotides are TGTGCCAGTAGTCCAAAGGCGATTACCACTGAAGCTTTCTTT.

As to this clone: Other nucleotide sequences from this sample produce the same CDR3. The genes are TRBV28 and TRBJ2-1, with D possibly matching TRBD2 (6 bases). The CDR3 has 12 residues. The V and J ends lost 5 bases and 10 bases respectively, with 12 bases between them. Germline assignment: CDR1 MDHEN and CDR2 SYDVKM. Written as DNA, the CDR3 is TGTGCCAGCAGTCTTAGCGGCCGGGAGCAGTTCTTC. It specifies CASSLSGREQFF.

The chain recombines TRBV6-6 with TRBJ2-5, with a possible D match to TRBD1 (6 bases). CDR3 length: 12 amino acids. CDR1 is MNHNY, CDR2 SVGAGI, per germline (reference sequence). Trimming left V 7 bases short and J 9 bases short, with 15 bases between. The CDR3 loop is CASNNRAPAQYF. The CDR3 DNA reads as TGTGCCAGCAACAACAGGGCTCCGGCCCAGTACTTC.